The 6 T cell receptor beta chains listed next were all sequenced from one sample in a study of spatial heterogeneity in lung cancer. Indicated time point: blood at routine non-recurrence follow-up after resection. Each CDR3 protein is one row after TCRdb ran MiXCR on the 5' RACE reads. Of 39,000 or so distinct CDR3 sequences detected, approximately 10% appear once; the ten largest clones hold roughly a sixth. The source was PBMCs, collected at follow-up. These receptors were collected from a female donor with early-stage non-small cell lung cancer.

Notes on this clonotype: Being one base from a much bigger clone, this may be a read error. This chain links TRBV7-3 with TRBJ1-2; D not resolved. The CDR3 contains 13 residues. Germline CDR1 and CDR2: SGHTA and FQGTGA. The CDR3 DNA reads as TGTGTCAGCAGCTTAGAAGGGAGCTATGGCTACACCTTC. This gives the protein CVSSLEGSYGYTF. Variable domain in full (rest from reference TRBV7-3 and TRBJ1-2): GAGVSQTPSNKVTEKGKYVELRCDPISGHTALYWYRQSLGQGPEFLIYFQGTGAADDSGLPNDRFFAVRPEGSVSTLKIQRTERGDSAVYLCVSSLEGSYGYTFGSGTRLTVV.

There are many counts of this clonotype. The V gene is TRBV5-4, the J gene TRBJ2-1; 9 nucleotides agree with TRBD2. Germline values: CDR1 SGHNT, CDR2 YYREEE (reference sequence). The CDR3 covers 15 residues. Trimming cost V 4 bases and J 0 bases; bases outside gene matches: 2. The CDR3 protein is CASSQREVSYNEQFF. The CDR3 bases are TGTGCCAGCAGCCAGCGGGAGGTCTCCTACAATGAGCAGTTCTTC.

The gene calls are TRBV6-4 and TRBJ2-3; 8 bases are shared with TRBD2. The V gene end was trimmed by 0 bases and the J gene end by 1 base; junction bases not matched to a gene: 0. Germline CDR1 reads MRHNA; CDR2 reads SNTAGT. This CDR3 region has 15 residues. For the CDR3, the DNA is TGTGCCAGCAGTGACTCGCGGGGGGGCACAGATACGCAGTATTTT. Its protein product is CASSDSRGGTDTQYF.

This chain uses TRBV20-1 with TRBJ2-2; D may be TRBD1 or TRBD2 (6 bases each). Looked up from germline, CDR1 is DFQATT and CDR2 is SNEGSKA (reference sequence). Trimming shortened V by 0 bases and J by 3 bases, and 11 bases separated the two germline ends. The CDR3 consists of 15 residues. The CDR3 loop is CSARDVGGDTGELFF. In DNA, the CDR3 is TGCAGTGCTAGAGATGTCGGGGGCGACACCGGGGAGCTGTTTTTT.

This clonotype occurred a few times. Here the CDR3 DNA reads TGTGCCAGCAGTTTTCTCGGCTCTAATGAAAAACTGTTTTTT. Protein product: CASSFLGSNEKLFF. The chain carries TRBV5-4 and TRBJ1-4; D is uncertain. CDR3 length: 14 residues. The V and J ends lost 5 bases and 3 bases respectively, with 11 bases between them. Germline V gene lookup returns CDR1 SGHNT and CDR2 YYREEE (reference sequence).

The sample holds a few counts of this clonotype. This chain connects TRBV28 to TRBJ2-5; the D is unclear. CDR1 and CDR2 from the germline V gene are MDHEN and SYDVKM. The germline V and J ends were trimmed by 5 bases and 5 bases, with 18 bases remaining between them. CDR3 length: 15 residues. CDR3 sequence: CASSPAYTGGETQYF. Here the CDR3 DNA reads TGTGCCAGCAGTCCGGCCTACACCGGCGGTGAGACCCAGTACTTC.